The clone carrying this T cell receptor beta chain appeared a few times. What it recognizes is unknown. This sample was included in a study of identical twins. General observations from the study: In cord blood, abundant beta clonotypes had fewer insertions; memory showed no trend.

From the 5' RACE reads, TCRdb called clonotypes with MiXCR, one entry per CDR3 protein. This table has nearly 200,000 distinct CDR3 sequences, 15% to 20% appearing once. The V gene's germline CDR1 is DFQATT and CDR2 SNEGSKA (reference sequence). With 0 bases removed from V and 4 bases from J, the gap between germline ends came to 16 bases. This CDR3 contains 16 residues. Another study also made use of these data, one on T cells expressing NK-cell markers.

Specimen: CD8+ T cells sorted from blood. The genes are TRBV20-1 and TRBJ2-1; perhaps TRBD2 as D (6 bases). The receptor was isolated from a woman between 18 and 30 years old in good health. CDR3 DNA: TGCAGTGCTAGAGATCTGCGGGGAGAGACTTACAATGAGCAGTTCTTC. Its translation is CSARDLRGETYNEQFF.